This TCR beta chain was retrieved from a study of cytomegalovirus exposure and HLA in healthy donors. Findings and limits, study-wide: Of the V segments, some could not be distinguished, including TRBV6-2 and TRBV6-3, and were excluded. Presence/absence analyses assumed roughly uniform sequencing depth across donors.

PCR used 60 Vbeta primers and 13 Jbeta primers. The data were produced by immunoSEQ multiplex PCR, yet TCRdb's version contains in-frame clones alone and is incomplete. The sample holds around 100,000 clones, around 63% seen once. Trimming removed 11 bases at V and 3 bases at J, with 14 bases between. The CDR3 consists of 12 residues. For this clone: What it recognizes is unknown.

The sequenced sample was PBMCs. The genes are TRBV23-1 and TRBJ2-7; D is perhaps TRBD1 (6 bases). TRBV23-1 is known as an ORF, though its function is uncertain. The sequence was collected from a human donor in good health. The CDR3 sequence is CAGKGHNYEQYF. The CDR3, as DNA: TGCGCCGGCAAGGGACATAACTACGAGCAGTACTTC.